The 28 T cell receptor beta chains reported below all come from one sample, sequenced in a study of blood T cells in healthy people across ages. Together with a sample-barcoded 5' primer, a J-beta primer mix was included in a second PCR lasting about 6 to 11 cycles. TCRdb passed the 5' RACE reads through MiXCR, listing each CDR3 protein once. In the table there are about 800,000 distinct CDR3 sequences, roughly 25% of which are singletons. These sequences were also reported in another study, on T cells of mothers and their children.

Sequenced: blood. The receptor source for this set is a boy aged 5-17 years in good health.

This clonotype was found a few times. J is TRBJ1-6 and V is TRBV3-1; 11 bases line up with TRBD1. J lost 8 bases, V lost 3 bases, and 12 bases had no gene match. The germline V gene encodes CDR1 LGHDT and CDR2 YNNKEL (reference sequence). CDR3 length equals 18 residues. The CDR3 sequence: CASSHNLRTGGRHSPLHF. The CDR3 DNA is TGTGCCAGCAGCCATAATCTAAGGACAGGGGGCCGTCATTCACCCCTCCACTTT.

The chain recombines TRBV3-1 with TRBJ2-5; 8 nucleotides align to TRBD2. This CDR3 spans 15 amino acids. Losses at the gene ends were 7 bases for V and 4 bases for J; bases not matched to a gene: 11. Per germline, CDR1 LGHDT and CDR2 YNNKEL (reference sequence). CDR3 sequence (DNA): TGTGCCAGCATGTTCACGGGAGGGCCTGGAGAGACCCAGTACTTC. This gives the protein CASMFTGGPGETQYF.

The V call is TRBV28, the J call TRBJ2-7; D unresolved. Germline assignment: CDR1 MDHEN and CDR2 SYDVKM. V was cut by 9 bases and J by 6 bases, with 18 bases left in between. CDR3 size: 13 residues. The CDR3 DNA follows: TGTGCCAGTAGGGCAGCATCGGTGAGCGAGCAGTACTTC. Its translation: CASRAASVSEQYF.

V and J are TRBV4-1 and TRBJ2-3; D is perhaps TRBD2 (6 bases). The germline V gene encodes CDR1 MGHRA and CDR2 YSYEKL. V was cut by 1 base and J by 2 bases, with 10 bases left in between. There are 15 residues in the CDR3. CDR3 residues: CASSQGAGLTDTQYF. CDR3 nucleotides: TGCGCCAGCAGCCAAGGGGCGGGGCTCACAGATACGCAGTATTTT.

V gene TRBV6-2 or TRBV6-3 combines with J gene TRBJ2-2; D may be TRBD1 (6 bases). The CDR3 loop spans 17 amino acids. Germline CDR1 MNHEY, CDR2 SVGEGT. V lost 6 bases to trimming and J lost 1 base, with 18 bases between them. As DNA, the CDR3 is TGTGCCAGCAGGCCTAGACAGGCGAACCAGAACACCGGGGAGCTGTTTTTT. Protein sequence: CASRPRQANQNTGELFF.

This clonotype appeared a few times. The rearrangement joins TRBV11-2 to TRBJ1-5; D not certain. Trimming stripped 3 bases from V and 2 bases from J, with 8 bases between. This CDR3 has 14 amino acids. CDR1 and CDR2 from the germline V gene are SGHAT and FQNNGV. In DNA form, the CDR3 reads TGTGCCAGCAGCTTTTCCGGGGGCAATCAGCCCCAGCATTTT. Its translation is CASSFSGGNQPQHF.

This rearrangement joins TRBV21-1 to TRBJ1-5; the table gives TRBD1 as D, unverified against the DNA. TRBV21-1 is annotated as a pseudogene. The CDR3 sequence is 17 residues long. The CDR3 nucleotides are TGTGCCAGCAGCAAAGGGGGACAGGGGGGTAGCAATCAGCCCCAGCATTTT. Amino acids: CASSKGGQGGSNQPQHF.

This clonotype was detected a few times. The chain employs TRBV20-1 and TRBJ1-2; D gene unclear. The germline V and J ends were trimmed by 1 base and 6 bases, with 12 bases remaining between them. The CDR3 sequence is 13 residues long. Germline values: CDR1 DFQATT, CDR2 SNEGSKA (reference sequence). CDR3 nucleotides: TGCAGTGCTAGAGGAACCGAGACTCATGGCTACACCTTC. Translating it yields CSARGTETHGYTF.

This clonotype was seen a few times. The chain uses TRBV6-2 or TRBV6-3 and TRBJ1-1; D gene unclear. Germline V gene data show CDR1 as MNHEY and CDR2 as SVGEGT. V lost 0 bases and J 11 bases, leaving 7 bases between the germline ends. CDR3 length: 11 amino acids. The CDR3 nucleotides are TGTGCCAGCAGTTACTCTTCCCGCGCTTTCTTT. This codes for CASSYSSRAFF.

In its sample, this clonotype was seen a few times. The chain couples TRBV28 to TRBJ2-5; 10 bases are shared with TRBD2. Germline V gene lookup returns CDR1 MDHEN and CDR2 SYDVKM. V trimming: 5 bases; J trimming: 4 bases; junction bases outside the gene matches: 10. The CDR3 extends over 16 amino acids. CDR3 DNA: TGTGCCAGCAGTATTGGCCTAGCGGGAGCGGGAGAGACCCAGTACTTC. As protein: CASSIGLAGAGETQYF.

V usage is TRBV29-1 and J usage is TRBJ2-1; 9 bases fit TRBD2. Per the germline V gene, CDR1 is SQVTM and CDR2 is ANQGSEA. J lost 7 bases, V lost 4 bases, and 8 bases had no gene match. The CDR3 totals 14 residues. CDR3 bases: TGCAGCGTTGGGCTCCGACTAGCGGCTAATGAGCAGTTCTTC. Protein: CSVGLRLAANEQFF.

This clonotype was counted many times. The genes are TRBV29-1 and TRBJ2-3, with TRBD1 matching over 8 bases. This CDR3 is 12 amino acids long. V shed 5 bases and J 6 bases; nucleotides not matched to a gene: 4. The germline gives CDR1 SQVTM, CDR2 ANQGSEA. The CDR3 DNA reads TGCAGCGTTCAGACAGGGGTGGATACGCAGTATTTT. Protein sequence: CSVQTGVDTQYF.

The gene calls are TRBV9 and TRBJ2-5, with a weak D call TRBD2 (6 bases). V gave up 0 bases and J gave up 5 bases, with 14 bases separating them. CDR1 SGDLS and CDR2 YYNGEE come from the germline V gene. This CDR3 is built from 15 residues. The CDR3: CASSVGLVKAETQYF. The DNA of the CDR3 is TGTGCCAGCAGCGTAGGACTAGTCAAGGCGGAGACCCAGTACTTC.

About this clonotype itself: Here the CDR3 omits its conserved ending phenylalanine or tryptophan, so a read error is the likely source. This chain joins TRBV20-1 and TRBJ2-7; TRBD2 aligns across 7 bases. V dropped 6 bases and J dropped 9; count of bases not matched to a gene: 11. The CDR3 covers 12 residues. Germline CDR1 and CDR2: DFQATT and SNEGSKA (reference sequence). CDR3 region: CSARGEGPAQYL. The DNA of the CDR3 is TGCAGTGCCCGGGGGGAGGGCCCCGCGCAGTACCTC.

The chain employs TRBV29-1 and TRBJ2-7; D gene ambiguous. There are 11 residues in the CDR3. From germline, CDR1 is SQVTM and CDR2 ANQGSEA. V was cut by 4 bases and J by 8 bases, with 12 bases left in between. CDR3 nucleotides: TGCAGCGTTGTGTTCGCTGGTAAGCAGTACTTC. Amino acid sequence: CSVVFAGKQYF.

This clonotype was detected a few times. J is TRBJ1-3 and V is TRBV4-3; no firm D call. The CDR3 length is 15 residues. The V gene's germline CDR1 is LGHNA and CDR2 YSLEER. V lost 1 base to trimming and J lost 4 bases, with 11 bases between them. CDR3 bases: TGCGCCAGCAGCCAAGCTAGACAAGTAGGAAACACCATATATTTT. It encodes CASSQARQVGNTIYF.

V gene TRBV3-1 combines with J gene TRBJ2-1; unclear D gene. V shed 4 bases and J shed 0 bases, with 13 bases lying between them. Germline values: CDR1 LGHDT, CDR2 YNNKEL (reference sequence). The CDR3 has 16 residues. In DNA, the CDR3 is TGTGCCAGCAGCCTTAGCAGTGCTAGCTCCTACAATGAGCAGTTCTTC. Its protein product is CASSLSSASSYNEQFF.

V is TRBV20-1 and J is TRBJ2-4, with 11 nucleotides matching TRBD2. This CDR3 is 12 amino acids long. The V and J ends lost 6 bases and 16 bases, in that order; junction bases with no gene match: 11. The germline V gene encodes CDR1 DFQATT and CDR2 SNEGSKA (reference sequence). The CDR3 spells CSASGTSGLGYF. CDR3 in DNA: TGCAGTGCCAGCGGGACTAGCGGTCTTGGATACTTC.

The sample holds a few counts of this clonotype. The chain has TRBV28 and TRBJ1-5, with D maybe TRBD1 (6 bases). V shed 9 bases and J shed 4 bases, with 19 bases lying between them. The CDR3 has 15 amino acids. CDR1 and CDR2 from the germline V gene are MDHEN and SYDVKM. DNA for the CDR3: TGTGCCAGTTCGGCCCCGGGACAAGCTAATCAGCCCCAGCATTTT. Residues: CASSAPGQANQPQHF.

This sequence joins TRBV9 and TRBJ2-5, with D possibly being TRBD1 (5 bases). The CDR3 runs to 15 residues. In germline, CDR1 is SGDLS, CDR2 YYNGEE. V was clipped by 0 bases and J by 5 bases, with 14 bases between them. CDR3 in DNA: TGTGCCAGCAGCGTAGGGGGCGGAATGCGGGAGACCCAGTACTTC. It codes for CASSVGGGMRETQYF.

This clonotype came up many times. The rearrangement joins TRBV7-8 to TRBJ2-4, with a weak D call TRBD2 (6 bases). Germline-derived CDR1 and CDR2 are SGHVS and FQNEAQ. The CDR3 length is 15 residues. Trimming pared 5 bases from V and 1 base from J, leaving 12 bases between. The CDR3 region has the DNA TGTGCCAGCAGCATGGGCGGGGCTGCCAAAAACATTCAGTACTTC. Protein product: CASSMGGAAKNIQYF.

The rearrangement links TRBV3-1 to TRBJ1-4; D not certain. V lost 2 bases, J lost 5 bases, and 6 bases lay in between. Germline CDR1 and CDR2: LGHDT and YNNKEL (reference sequence). This CDR3 has 13 amino acids. CDR3 nucleotide sequence: TGTGCCAGCAGCCAAAATGAGAATGAAAAACTGTTTTTT. Translation gives CASSQNENEKLFF.

This clonotype was observed many times. The DNA of the CDR3 is TGTGCCAGCAGTTCAGGGGGGTCGGATGAAAAACTGTTTTTT. Protein: CASSSGGSDEKLFF. This chain links TRBV6-6 with TRBJ1-4; 7 positions match TRBD1. After removal of 4 bases from V and 6 bases from J, the junction contained 5 bases not matched to a gene. The CDR3 extends over 14 amino acids. Germline CDR1 and CDR2: MNHNY and SVGAGI (reference sequence).

The chain recombines TRBV20-1 with TRBJ2-3, with 7 bases identical to TRBD1. Germline-derived CDR1 and CDR2 are DFQATT and SNEGSKA (reference sequence). The CDR3 covers 14 residues. Trimming at V came to 2 bases and at J to 2 bases, leaving 4 bases not matched to a gene. The CDR3 DNA follows: TGCAGTGCTAGACCGACAGGGTACACAGATACGCAGTATTTT. Its translation is CSARPTGYTDTQYF.

In this sample, this clonotype turned up a few times. V gene TRBV11-1 combines with J gene TRBJ2-5, with TRBD1 matching over 9 bases. The DNA matches TRBJ2-1 better at its end, which makes the J call doubtful. This CDR3 has 20 residues. Germline-derived CDR1 and CDR2 are SGHAT and FQDESV (reference sequence). CDR3 sequence (DNA): TGTGCCAGCAGCTTACTGACAGGGGGTCCGCCTAACTATTACTACAATGAGCAGTTCTTC. Translating it yields CASSLLTGGPPNYYYNEQFF.

This clonotype occurred many times. This chain joins TRBV7-9 and TRBJ2-6; no reliable D call. Germline CDR1 is SEHNR and CDR2 is FQNEAQ (reference sequence). Trimming took 1 base from V and 0 from J, leaving 4 bases between them. The CDR3 contains 15 residues. CDR3 protein: CASSLGYSGANVLTF. CDR3 nucleotide sequence: TGTGCCAGCAGCTTAGGGTACTCTGGGGCCAACGTCCTGACTTTC.

The chain is built from TRBV20-1 and TRBJ2-1; D gene unclear. The V end lost 3 bases, the J end lost 6 bases, and 9 bases lay between the germline ends. Germline V lookup: CDR1 DFQATT, CDR2 SNEGSKA (reference sequence). The CDR3 is 12 amino acids. The CDR3 loop reads CSASDLGNEQFF. The DNA of the CDR3 is TGCAGTGCTAGTGATCTGGGCAATGAGCAGTTCTTC.

This clonotype has a handful of counts. This chain uses TRBV6-6 with TRBJ2-1, with 9 bases lining up with TRBD2. Germline assignment: CDR1 MNHNY and CDR2 SVGAGI (reference sequence). The CDR3 is 15 amino acids. Losses at the gene ends were 8 bases for V and 2 bases for J; bases not matched to a gene: 7. As DNA, the CDR3 is TGTGCCAGCCTCGCTAGCGGGGAAACCTACAATGAGCAGTTCTTC. This encodes CASLASGETYNEQFF.